Listed below are T cell receptor beta chains from one sample, sequenced in a study of Ad26.COV2.S vaccination and SARS-CoV-2 variants. The assay was immunoSEQ multiplex PCR, and TCRdb's table has in-frame clones only and misses some. Of 350,000 to 500,000 clones listed, over 75% are singletons. The starting material was peripheral blood, obtained in a trial of Ad26.COV2.S vaccine versus placebo. These receptor sequences come from a person aged 18 to 65 who received the Ad26.COV2.S COVID-19 vaccine or a placebo. Each CDR3 is given with its conserved first and last residue. The D gene is left open where the match is weak. For some rows the clone size is stated as once, few or many, or as a class when expanded; others skip it.

>NA|TRBV11-2|TRBJ2-5|NA
CASTRDFQETQYF
TGTGCCAGCACTCGGGACTTCCAAGAGACCCAGTACTTC
>NA|TRBV2|TRBJ2-7|NA
CASSEGAGASYEQYF
TGTGCCAGCAGTGAGGGAGCGGGCGCCTCCTACGAGCAGTACTTC
>NA|TRBV11-2|TRBJ2-1|once
CASSVGEQFF
TGTGCCAGCTCTGTGGGTGAGCAGTTCTTC
>NA|TRBV7-6|TRBJ1-2|NA
CASSLTLGDYGYTF
TGTGCCAGCAGCTTAACCCTAGGGGACTATGGCTACACCTTC
>NA|TRBV29-1|TRBJ2-2|NA
CSVFSIAHGNTGELFF
TGCAGCGTTTTTTCTATCGCCCATGGGAACACCGGGGAGCTGTTTTTT
>TRBD2|TRBV4-1|TRBJ2-1|NA
CASSPLAGGLSYNEQFF
TGCGCCAGCAGCCCACTAGCGGGAGGTTTGTCCTACAATGAGCAGTTCTTC
>NA|TRBV30|TRBJ1-4|NA
CAWSGGQLGPNEKLFF
TGTGCCTGGAGTGGGGGGCAGCTTGGCCCTAATGAAAAACTGTTTTTT
>TRBD1|TRBV18|TRBJ1-1|NA
CASSGQGGNTEAFF
TGTGCCAGCTCAGGACAGGGGGGAAACACTGAAGCTTTCTTT
>NA|TRBV6-5|TRBJ2-5|NA
CASSYSAGQETQYF
TGTGCCAGCAGTTATAGTGCGGGCCAAGAGACCCAGTACTTC
>TRBD1|TRBV7-8|TRBJ2-5|NA
CASINRGWQETQYF
TGTGCCAGCATCAACAGGGGGTGGCAAGAGACCCAGTACTTC
>NA|TRBV4-3|TRBJ1-1|NA
CASSQWIGVTEAFF
TGCGCCAGCAGCCAATGGATAGGGGTAACTGAAGCTTTCTTT
>NA|TRBV15|TRBJ2-5|NA
CATSRGQQETQYF
TGTGCCACCAGCAGAGGGCAACAAGAGACCCAGTACTTC
>NA|TRBV10-3|TRBJ2-3|NA
CAISRKSGADTQYF
TGTGCCATCAGTCGTAAGTCAGGGGCAGATACGCAGTATTTT
>NA|TRBV6-2/TRBV6-3|TRBJ1-5|once
CASSGGEQPQHF
TGTGCCAGCAGTGGAGGGGAGCAGCCCCAGCATTTT
>NA|TRBV11-1|TRBJ1-6|once
CASSFRQGIYSPLHF
TGTGCCAGCAGCTTTCGGCAGGGTATCTATTCACCCCTCCACTTT
>TRBD1|TRBV3-1/TRBV3-2|TRBJ2-5|NA
CASSDPTGGFVETQYF
TGTGCCAGCAGCGACCCGACAGGGGGCTTTGTGGAGACCCAGTACTTC
>TRBD2|TRBV4-3|TRBJ2-1|once
CASSQDWAGGYEQFF
TGCGCCAGCAGCCAAGATTGGGCGGGAGGATATGAGCAGTTCTTC
>TRBD1|TRBV28|TRBJ1-6|NA
CASSLRQGGNSPLHF
TGTGCCAGCAGTCTGCGACAGGGGGGAAATTCACCCCTCCACTTT
>TRBD2|TRBV3-1/TRBV3-2|TRBJ2-1|NA
CASSQDGLAGANEQFF
TGTGCCAGCAGCCAAGATGGACTAGCGGGAGCAAATGAGCAGTTCTTC
>NA|TRBV2|TRBJ2-1|NA
CASSQDSYNEQFF
TGTGCCAGCAGTCAGGACTCGTACAATGAGCAGTTCTTC
>NA|TRBV2|TRBJ1-1|NA
CASSEPENTEAFF
TGTGCCAGCAGTGAACCCGAGAACACTGAAGCTTTCTTT
>NA|TRBV21-1|TRBJ2-1|once
CASSPTRTTGSSYNEQFF
TGTGCCAGCAGCCCTACTAGAACGACAGGGAGCTCCTACAATGAGCAGTTCTTC
>NA|TRBV6-5|TRBJ2-7|NA
CASSYSDSYEQYF
TGTGCCAGCAGTTACTCGGACAGTTACGAGCAGTACTTC
>TRBD2|TRBV30|TRBJ2-2|NA
CAWSGLAGKAGELFF
TGTGCCTGGAGTGGACTAGCGGGAAAGGCCGGGGAGCTGTTTTTT
>NA|TRBV21-1|TRBJ1-2|NA
CASSDEETLGIANYGYTF
TGTGCCAGCAGCGACGAGGAGACATTAGGAATAGCTAACTATGGCTACACCTTC
>NA|TRBV18|TRBJ2-2|NA
CASSPLPGSLTNTGELFF
TGTGCCAGCTCACCACTCCCAGGGTCCCTGACGAACACCGGGGAGCTGTTTTTT
>NA|TRBV18|TRBJ2-1|NA
CASSLLVTVSYNEQFF
TGTGCCAGCTCACTCCTAGTTACGGTCTCCTACAATGAGCAGTTCTTC
>TRBD1|TRBV11-3|TRBJ2-1|NA
CASSPGGSYNEQFF
TGTGCCAGCAGCCCAGGGGGTAGTTACAATGAGCAGTTCTTC
>NA|TRBV7-2|TRBJ2-1|NA
CASSLARYNEQFF
TGTGCCAGCAGCTTAGCTAGATACAATGAGCAGTTCTTC
>TRBD2|TRBV13|TRBJ2-5|NA
CASSLLAVPGETQYF
TGTGCCAGCAGCTTACTAGCGGTCCCTGGAGAGACCCAGTACTTC
>TRBD1|TRBV2|TRBJ2-7|NA
CASSAGQGIHEQYF
TGTGCCAGCAGTGCGGGACAGGGTATACACGAGCAGTACTTC
>TRBD2|TRBV6-2/TRBV6-3|TRBJ2-7|NA
CASSKSGGYYEQYF
TGTGCCAGCAGCAAGTCCGGGGGGTACTACGAGCAGTACTTC
>TRBD2|TRBV29-1|TRBJ2-3|NA
CSVRLAGADTQYF
TGCAGCGTCAGACTAGCGGGAGCAGATACGCAGTATTTT
>TRBD2|TRBV4-1|TRBJ2-7|NA
CASSRLLAGGPPYEQYF
TGCGCCAGCAGCCGCTTACTAGCGGGAGGGCCCCCCTACGAGCAGTACTTC
>NA|TRBV4-3|TRBJ2-7|NA
CASSQEAGDNNEQYF
TGCGCCAGCAGCCAAGAAGCAGGGGACAACAACGAGCAGTACTTC
>NA|TRBV7-5|TRBJ1-2|NA
CVRSFGTDDYGYTF
TGTGTCAGAAGCTTCGGGACAGATGACTATGGCTACACCTTC
>TRBD2|TRBV6-5|TRBJ2-7|NA
CASSSGTSVGQYF
TGTGCCAGCAGTTCCGGGACTAGCGTTGGGCAGTACTTC
>NA|TRBV14|TRBJ1-1|NA
CASSQETEAFF
TGTGCCAGCAGCCAAGAAACTGAAGCTTTCTTT
>NA|TRBV5-6|TRBJ1-2|NA
CASSSDDYGYTF
TGTGCCAGCAGCTCCGACGACTATGGCTACACCTTC
>NA|TRBV7-2|TRBJ1-4|once
CASSFRRGEKLFF
TGTGCCAGCAGCTTTCGGCGGGGGGAAAAACTGTTTTTT
>TRBD1|TRBV5-1|TRBJ1-4|once
CASSLGGVGEKLFF
TGCGCCAGCAGCCTAGGGGGCGTAGGAGAAAAACTGTTTTTT
>NA|TRBV9|TRBJ2-5|NA
CASSVSVQETQYF
TGTGCCAGCAGCGTATCGGTACAAGAGACCCAGTACTTC
>NA|TRBV5-1|TRBJ2-7|NA
CASSLFGQSSYEQYF
TGCGCCAGCAGCCTGTTTGGGCAAAGCTCCTACGAGCAGTACTTC
>TRBD1|TRBV24-1|TRBJ1-2|NA
CATSRDRVNGYTF
TGTGCCACCAGTCGCGACAGGGTCAATGGCTACACCTTC
>TRBD1|TRBV5-5|TRBJ2-5|NA
CASSKRTGVKETQYF
TGTGCCAGCAGCAAACGTACAGGGGTTAAAGAGACCCAGTACTTC
>NA|TRBV19|TRBJ1-1|NA
CASSGSFYTEAFF
TGTGCCAGTTCTGGCAGTTTTTACACTGAAGCTTTCTTT
>TRBD1|TRBV5-1|TRBJ2-2|NA
CASSRPGQGFGELFF
TGCGCCAGCAGCAGACCGGGACAGGGATTCGGGGAGCTGTTTTTT
>NA|TRBV4-3|TRBJ2-7|once
CASSHGTSEQYF
TGCGCCAGCAGCCACGGGACAAGCGAGCAGTACTTC
>NA|TRBV7-8|TRBJ2-7|NA
CASSLADEQYF
TGTGCCAGCAGCTTAGCGGACGAGCAGTACTTC
>TRBD1|TRBV5-1|TRBJ2-1|NA
CASSRGQQYNEQFF
TGCGCCAGCAGCCGGGGACAGCAATACAATGAGCAGTTCTTC
>NA|TRBV7-2|TRBJ2-7|NA
CASSLGSYEQYF
TGTGCCAGCAGCTTAGGGTCCTACGAGCAGTACTTC
>NA|TRBV28|TRBJ2-5|NA
CASSRDNQETQYF
TGTGCCAGCAGTAGGGACAACCAAGAGACCCAGTACTTC
>NA|TRBV30|TRBJ1-4|NA
CAWSALRVQGMGTNEKLFF
TGTGCCTGGAGTGCGCTAAGGGTTCAGGGGATGGGAACTAATGAAAAACTGTTTTTT
>NA|TRBV20-1|TRBJ1-5|once
CSASLSNSDQPQHF
TGCAGTGCTAGTCTTTCCAATTCGGATCAGCCCCAGCATTTT
>TRBD1|TRBV7-9|TRBJ2-1|NA
CASSLGQGADEQFF
TGTGCCAGCAGCCTGGGACAGGGGGCGGATGAGCAGTTCTTC